This TCR beta chain came from a study of blood T cells in healthy people across ages. Regarding this clonotype: One junction end disagrees with the germline gene, perhaps due to a read error.

This CDR3 has 14 amino acids. From germline, CDR1 is MNHNY and CDR2 SVGAGI (reference sequence). Combining a sample-barcoded 5' primer with a J-beta primer mix, a second PCR ran for roughly 6 to 12 cycles. In TCRdb, the 5' RACE reads were re-called with MiXCR into one record per CDR3 protein. The sample lists some 900,000 distinct CDR3 sequences, 48% seen once, with around 15% in the top ten. Sequencing used blood. This clonotype was sampled from a man in his thirties or forties in good health. This chain connects TRBV6-6 to TRBJ2-1; D is undetermined. The DNA for the CDR3 is TGTGCCGGCAGTTTCGAACAGCTATACAATGAGCAGTTCTTC. It encodes CAGSFEQLYNEQFF.